Shown below are 2 T cell receptor beta chains from a single sample sequenced in a study of response to subunit inactivated influenza vaccine. TCRdb ran MiXCR on the RT-PCR reads and lists one entry per CDR3 protein. The sample holds hundreds of thousands of distinct CDR3 sequences; around 13% are singletons and the top ten take 7.5% to 9%. Sample: PBMCs from blood, taken roughly 2 weeks before vaccination. These TCRs come from a man in his fifties who received an inactivated influenza vaccine.

Only a few counts were recorded for this clonotype. The chain uses TRBV29-1 and TRBJ2-3; 11 bases map to TRBD2. With 7 bases clipped from V and 3 bases from J, the junction kept 6 bases outside the gene matches. The germline gives CDR1 SQVTM, CDR2 ANQGSEA. This CDR3 is 14 amino acids long. The CDR3 DNA sequence: TGCAGCGCCAAAGCTAGCGGGGGGACAGATACGCAGTATTTT. This codes for CSAKASGGTDTQYF.

This clonotype has a handful of counts. This rearrangement joins TRBV9 to TRBJ2-1; 12 positions agree with TRBD2. Germline V lookup: CDR1 SGDLS, CDR2 YYNGEE. The CDR3 runs 17 residues. V lost 0 bases, J lost 9 bases, and 10 bases stayed unmatched. CDR3: CASSVAFELAGGGEQFF. The CDR3, as DNA: TGTGCCAGCAGCGTAGCTTTTGAACTAGCGGGAGGAGGTGAGCAGTTCTTC.